A single T cell receptor beta chain is shown here with its context. The target of this receptor is not known. No base-level quality is on record; no much larger clone is a single base apart. These data are taken from a study of control samples from healthy donors and cancer patients (dated by TCRdb to 2019 to 2021). V lost 1 base and J lost 4 bases, and the count of bases not matched to a germline gene is 9. The CDR3 spans 18 residues, from the cysteine through the phenylalanine. Only the CDR3 part of the read is kept: 54 bases, read in frame from the first base. According to the germline V gene, CDR1 reads LGHNT and CDR2 reads FRNRAP. Library creation used the immunoSEQ multiplex PCR assay. This immuneACCESS table, as held by TCRdb, lists in-frame sequences with V and J called but not all clones. Of the missing ones, under half trace to an unresolved V gene in checked studies; the others have no known cause. The sample table lists about 150,000 clones, around 92% of them with a count of one. 3.2% of the sample goes to the ten largest clones.

The sequence joins TRBV12-5 to TRBJ2-1; the central 11 bases match TRBD2. This TCR derives from a man aged 30 to 39 in good health. Sequencing was done on a sample of blood. The nucleotide sequence reads as follows: TGTGCTAGTGGTTTGGAGGGACCTAGCGGGGGGTATTACAATGAGCAGTTCTTC. Translated, this gives CASGLEGPSGGYYNEQFF.